The 24 T cell receptor beta chains below all came from one sample that was sequenced in a study of metastatic and nonmetastatic thyroid tumors. Patients had received no treatment of any kind before thyroid surgery. TCRdb recomputed clones from the PCR reads via MiXCR. In the table there are 20,000 to 25,000 clones, roughly 13% of which are singletons. Sequencing input: blood. The receptors were sampled from a female donor with papillary thyroid cancer or a benign thyroid nodule (not recorded which). Some clones in this sample may be carry-over from other donors' samples.

V usage is TRBV4-2 and J usage is TRBJ1-4; perhaps TRBD1 as D (5 bases). Germline values: CDR1 LGHNA, CDR2 YNFKEQ. This CDR3 contains 17 residues. V lost 5 bases, J lost 7 bases, and 23 bases lay in between. The CDR3: CASSTEPNRWLSEKLFF. The CDR3, as DNA: TGTGCCAGCAGCACAGAACCTAACAGGTGGCTGAGTGAAAAACTGTTTTTT.

This clone was found many times. The chain carries TRBV28 and TRBJ1-5; D perhaps matches TRBD1 (5 bases). The CDR3 extends over 15 amino acids. Germline CDR1 reads MDHEN; CDR2 reads SYDVKM. The ends were cut back, 10 bases at V and 0 bases at J, with 16 bases in the middle. The CDR3 is CATDTQGVSNQPQHF. The CDR3 DNA reads as TGTGCCACCGACACTCAGGGAGTTAGCAATCAGCCCCAGCATTTT.

This clone came up a few times. The V gene is TRBV12-3 or TRBV12-4, the J gene TRBJ1-1; no definite D call. Deletions cut 10 bases from V and 4 bases from J, with 16 bases between. The CDR3 extends over 13 amino acids. CDR3: CATGVQSSTEAFF. The CDR3 nucleotides read TGTGCCACCGGGGTGCAGTCGAGCACTGAAGCTTTCTTT.

This clone was detected many times. The chain couples TRBV2 to TRBJ2-5; D unresolved. Germline CDR1 reads SNHLY; CDR2 reads FYNNEI. Trimming shortened V by 1 base and J by 4 bases, and 7 bases separated the two germline ends. CDR3 size: 13 residues. The CDR3 region has the DNA TGTGCCAGCAGTGAAGGCAGACGAGAGACCCAGTACTTC. Protein: CASSEGRRETQYF.

Ten or more counts support this clone. J is TRBJ1-6 and V is TRBV4-3, with D perhaps matching TRBD1 (5 bases). The germline gives CDR1 LGHNA, CDR2 YSLEER. Trimming took off 0 bases at V and 7 bases at J, with 13 bases between the two ends. This CDR3 region has 16 residues. CDR3 protein: CASSQEVTGLNSPLHF. CDR3 nucleotide sequence: TGCGCCAGCAGCCAAGAGGTCACGGGGCTAAATTCACCCCTCCACTTT.

V and J are TRBV5-1 and TRBJ2-1, with TRBD1 matching over 7 bases. Germline trimming cut 4 bases from V and 8 bases from J; bases unmatched to any gene: 12. This CDR3 has 15 amino acids. CDR1 and CDR2 from the germline V gene are SGHRS and YFSETQ. The CDR3 spells CASSEGTAFLDEQFF. The CDR3 bases are TGCGCCAGCAGCGAGGGGACAGCCTTTTTGGATGAGCAGTTCTTC.

The genes are TRBV6-4 and TRBJ2-1; TRBD2 is a possible D gene (5 bases). The V gene lost 0 bases and the J gene lost 7 bases, with 13 bases spanning the gap. The CDR3 totals 15 residues. Germline V gene sequence: CDR1 MRHNA, CDR2 SNTAGT. The CDR3 DNA follows: TGTGCCAGCAGTGACTCCCCCGAGCGGACTAATGAGCAGTTCTTC. Its protein product is CASSDSPERTNEQFF.

The sample holds many counts of this clone. This chain uses TRBV2 with TRBJ2-5; unclear D gene. This CDR3 has 10 amino acids. The V gene lost 7 bases and the J gene lost 4 bases, with 4 bases spanning the gap. Germline V gene data show CDR1 as SNHLY and CDR2 as FYNNEI. In nucleotides, the CDR3 is TGTGCCAGCAAGCGAGAGACCCAGTACTTC. This sequence encodes CASKRETQYF.

The chain uses TRBV28 and TRBJ1-2, with no clear D. CDR3 length: 17 residues. Between the trimmed V and J ends, which lost 7 bases and 8 bases, there was a span of 29 bases. Per germline, CDR1 MDHEN and CDR2 SYDVKM. In DNA, the CDR3 is TGTGCCAGCATCGGTGTCGAAGCGGGGAAGGCGTGTATAGGCTACACCTTC. Translation gives CASIGVEAGKACIGYTF.

Turning to this clone: Germline is not matched at one junction end, which may reflect a read error. The chain is built from TRBV12-3 or TRBV12-4 and TRBJ2-3, with D perhaps TRBD2 (5 bases). This CDR3 spans 13 amino acids. CDR3 in DNA: TGTGCCAGCACCCCGCGGGCCACATATACGCAGTATTTT. This sequence encodes CASTPRATYTQYF.

This clone was seen more than once but under ten times. Sequence at one end of the junction differs from germline and may be a read error. The J gene is TRBJ1-2, the V gene TRBV4-2, with 7 bases fitting TRBD1. The CDR3 extends over 15 amino acids. Germline V gene lookup returns CDR1 LGHNA and CDR2 YNFKEQ. This CDR3 is CASSQETQGQYGYAF. Written as DNA, the CDR3 is TGTGCCAGCAGCCAAGAGACACAGGGGCAATATGGCTACGCCTTT.

This clone showed up many times. The CDR3 reads CATSRARVGGTEAFF. In DNA form, the CDR3 reads TGTGCCACCAGCAGGGCGAGGGTTGGTGGGACTGAAGCTTTCTTT. This chain connects TRBV15 to TRBJ1-1; D gene uncertain. Trimming removed 3 bases at V and 5 bases at J, with 16 bases between. CDR1 is LNHNV and CDR2 is YYDKDF in the germline V gene (reference sequence). The length of the CDR3 is 15 residues.

This clone is judged medium-sized. The CDR3 region is CSARSPTSGRWDEQFF. CDR3 coding DNA: TGCAGTGCTAGATCCCCAACTAGCGGGAGGTGGGATGAGCAGTTCTTC. The rearrangement uses TRBV20-1 and TRBJ2-1; TRBD2 matches 12 bases. CDR3 length: 16 amino acids. Germline CDR1 reads DFQATT; CDR2 reads SNEGSKA (reference sequence). V lost 2 bases to trimming and J lost 8 bases; unmatched junction nucleotides: 10.

The table lists this clone with many counts. The chain combines TRBV4-1 with TRBJ2-1; tentatively, D is TRBD1 (6 bases). In germline, CDR1 is MGHRA, CDR2 YSYEKL. V was cut by 0 bases and J by 2 bases, with 11 bases left in between. The CDR3 spans 16 residues. CDR3 sequence (DNA): TGCGCCAGCAGCCAAGATATGACAGGCGCCTACAATGAGCAGTTCTTC. Its protein is CASSQDMTGAYNEQFF.

The gene calls are TRBV12-3 or TRBV12-4 and TRBJ1-2, with TRBD1 identical over 7 bases. The CDR3 extends over 12 amino acids. Losses at the gene ends were 10 bases for V and 5 bases for J; bases not matched to a gene: 7. The CDR3 nucleotides read TGTGCCATCGCGGGACAGAGTTATGGCTACACCTTC. It yields the protein CAIAGQSYGYTF.

This clone was detected many times. The V gene is TRBV5-5, the J gene TRBJ2-3; no reliable D call. This CDR3 spans 14 amino acids. Germline loops: CDR1 SGHKS, CDR2 YYEKEE (reference sequence). Trimming stripped 1 base from V and 0 bases from J, with 6 bases between. The CDR3 DNA reads as TGTGCCAGCAGCTTGCCACCCAGCACAGATACGCAGTATTTT. Translated, it gives CASSLPPSTDTQYF. Filled out from reference TRBV5-5 and TRBJ2-3, the complete variable domain reads DAGVTQSPTHLIKTRGQQVTLRCSPISGHKSVSWYQQVLGQGPQFIFQYYEKEERGRGNFPDRFSARQFPNYSSELNVNALLLGDSALYLCASSLPPSTDTQYFGPGTRLTVL.

By share, this clone counts as medium-sized. The chain couples TRBV27 to TRBJ1-5; possibly TRBD1 for D (5 bases). There are 15 residues in the CDR3. Germline V gives CDR1 MNHEY, CDR2 SMNVEV (reference sequence). The ends were cut back, 2 bases at V and 0 bases at J, with 8 bases in the middle. The CDR3 reads CASSLRGDSNQPQHF. CDR3 in DNA: TGTGCCAGCAGTTTAAGGGGCGATAGCAATCAGCCCCAGCATTTT.

This clone was observed a handful of times. With a much larger clone just one base away, this may be a read error. This chain uses TRBV14 with TRBJ1-1; D may be TRBD1 (5 bases). CDR3 length: 15 residues. Trimming shortened V by 1 base and J by 4 bases, and 13 bases separated the two germline ends. Germline CDR1 SGHDN, CDR2 FVKESK. CDR3 DNA: TGTGCCAGCAGCCAAGGGGGCGTTCTGTTCACTGAAGCTTTCTTT. This encodes CASSQGGVLFTEAFF.

This clone showed up many times. This chain joins TRBV5-8 and TRBJ1-5; 7 positions agree with TRBD1. V trimming: 4 bases; J trimming: 2 bases; junction bases outside the gene matches: 3. The germline gives CDR1 SGHTS, CDR2 YDEGEE. The CDR3 is made up of 14 amino acids. CDR3 region: CASSDRVGNQPQHF. The CDR3 DNA is TGTGCCAGCAGCGACAGGGTGGGCAATCAGCCCCAGCATTTT.

This clone was observed many times. V is TRBV13 and J is TRBJ1-2, with 11 bases fitting TRBD1. With V trimmed by 4 bases and J by 3 bases, 4 bases remained unmatched. The germline gives CDR1 PRHDT, CDR2 FYEKMQ (reference sequence). This CDR3 region has 15 residues. CDR3 loop: CASSSRDRGDYGYTF. As DNA, the CDR3 is TGTGCCAGCAGCTCCCGGGACAGGGGGGACTATGGCTACACCTTC.

This clone was recorded many times. The rearrangement links TRBV3-1 to TRBJ1-3; D is ambiguous. This CDR3 spans 15 amino acids. Per germline, CDR1 LGHDT and CDR2 YNNKEL (reference sequence). V was cut by 4 bases and J by 0 bases, with 10 bases left in between. DNA of the CDR3: TGTGCCAGCAGCCGAGGGATGAGCTCTGGAAACACCATATATTTT. It yields the protein CASSRGMSSGNTIYF.

This clone showed up many times. J is TRBJ1-2 and V is TRBV29-1, with no clear D. Germline V CDR1 and CDR2: SQVTM, ANQGSEA. The CDR3 sequence is 10 residues long. V gave up 5 bases and J gave up 4 bases, with 5 bases separating them. CDR3 in DNA: TGCAGCGTTTTATCCTATGGCTACACCTTC. Its translation: CSVLSYGYTF.

This clone was picked up a small number of times. The junction and the germline gene differ at one end; a read error may be behind it. This CDR3 is also generated by other DNA sequences in the sample. The rearrangement uses TRBV6-1 and TRBJ1-2, with 8 bases aligning to TRBD1. The CDR3 consists of 15 residues. Germline CDR1 is MNHNS and CDR2 is SASEGT. CDR3 amino acids: CASSEIPGTGSGYTF. CDR3 DNA: TGTGCCAGCAGTGAAATACCAGGGACAGGAAGCGGCTACACGTTC.

This clone has at least ten counts. This sequence joins TRBV9 and TRBJ2-1, with 8 bases fitting TRBD1. This CDR3 spans 16 amino acids. Germline CDR1 and CDR2: SGDLS and YYNGEE. The junction had 9 bases not matched to a gene; V was cut back by 0 bases and J by 7 bases. CDR3: CASSVDWTGWVNEQFF. In DNA form, the CDR3 reads TGTGCCAGCAGCGTAGATTGGACAGGGTGGGTGAATGAGCAGTTCTTC.